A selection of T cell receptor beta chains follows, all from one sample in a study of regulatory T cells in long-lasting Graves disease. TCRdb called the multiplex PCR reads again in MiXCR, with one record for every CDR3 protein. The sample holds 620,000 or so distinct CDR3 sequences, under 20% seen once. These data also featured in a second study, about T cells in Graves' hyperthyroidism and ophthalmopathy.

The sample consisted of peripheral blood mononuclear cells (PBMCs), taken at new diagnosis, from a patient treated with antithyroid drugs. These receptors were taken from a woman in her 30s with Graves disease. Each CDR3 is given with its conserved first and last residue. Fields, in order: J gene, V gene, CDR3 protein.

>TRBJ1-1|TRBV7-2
CASSSQDPEAFF
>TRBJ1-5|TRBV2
CASSGGGRGNQPQHF
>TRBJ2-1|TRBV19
CASSIQGVEQFF
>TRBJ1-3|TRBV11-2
CASSYSRGNVGNTIYF
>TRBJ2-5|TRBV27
CASSSTFRVTETQYF
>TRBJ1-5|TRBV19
CASSISGAGGPSNQPQHF
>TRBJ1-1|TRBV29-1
CSVSLTGGQRLNTEAFF
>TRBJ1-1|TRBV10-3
CAITRQEGDTEAFF
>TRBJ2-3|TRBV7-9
CASRHLTSGRATDTQYF
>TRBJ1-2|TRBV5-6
CASSLADGSGYTF
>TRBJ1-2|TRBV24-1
CATSDNNGGYTF
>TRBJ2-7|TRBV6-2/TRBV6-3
CASSYSQGALSYEQYF
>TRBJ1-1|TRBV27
CASRLIGDTEAFF
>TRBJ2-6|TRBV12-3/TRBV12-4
CASRPFTSGANVLTF